Listed below are T cell receptor beta chains from one sample, sequenced in a study of blood T cell repertoires in COVID-19. The protocol was immunoSEQ multiplex PCR, while the TCRdb copy is restricted to in-frame clones and leaves out a portion. The repertoire holds about 250,000 clones, approximately 79% seen once, with roughly 4.2% in the top ten. The sample taken for sequencing was peripheral blood. These receptors came from a woman aged 40 to 49 with active or convalescent COVID-19. CDR3s include the opening cysteine and the closing phenylalanine or tryptophan. The D gene is left open where the match is weak. The size field is filled for only some rows; it gives once, few, many or a size class.

TRBV11-2	.	.	TRBJ2-2	TGTGCCAGCAGCTTAGAACGGGCCGGGGAGCTGTTTTTT	CASSLERAGELFF
TRBV3-1/TRBV3-2	TRBD1	few	TRBJ1-4	TGTGCCAGCAGCCAAGATCAGGGGGGTGGGAAACTGTTTTTT	CASSQDQGGGKLFF
TRBV2	.	once	TRBJ1-1	TGTGCCAGCACCGAACGGGGGGGGGAAAACACTGAAGCTTTCTTT	CASTERGGENTEAFF
TRBV28	.	.	TRBJ1-5	TGTGCCAGCAGCTGGGCTTCCGGCAATCAGCCCCAGCATTTT	CASSWASGNQPQHF
TRBV9	TRBD2	.	TRBJ2-1	TGTGCCAGCAGCGTATCCCCTCTCGGCCAGCGGGGTAAGTTCTTC	CASSVSPLGQRGKFF
TRBV7-9	TRBD1	.	TRBJ2-3	TGTGCCAGCAGCACCTGGACAGGGAAGTCCACAGATACGCAGTATTTT	CASSTWTGKSTDTQYF
TRBV6-5	.	.	TRBJ1-5	TGTGCCAGCAGTTCATCAGGGGTCGGTAGGTCCCAGCATTTT	CASSSSGVGRSQHF
TRBV9	TRBD1	.	TRBJ1-2	TGTGCCAGCAGCCCGGGACAGGGGGCGGGTGGCTACACCTTC	CASSPGQGAGGYTF
TRBV6-6	TRBD1	.	TRBJ2-3	TGTGCCAGCAGTAGATCTCCGGGACAGGTCAGCACAGATACGCAGTATTTT	CASSRSPGQVSTDTQYF
TRBV21-1	.	.	TRBJ1-2	TGTGCCAGCAGTACAACAGGTTGCGTCCTCTATGGCTACACCTTC	CASSTTGCVLYGYTF
TRBV3-1/TRBV3-2	TRBD2	.	TRBJ2-1	TGTGCCAGCAGCCGTAGCGGGGGAAAATACAATGAGCAGTTCTTC	CASSRSGGKYNEQFF